The clone carrying this T cell receptor beta chain was found many times. Germline CDR1 is MNHEY and CDR2 is SMNVEV (reference sequence). The CDR3 runs to 14 residues. J was trimmed by 7 bases and V by 5 bases; bases with no gene match: 7. Noted time point: newly diagnosed GD, antithyroid drugs for less than 3 months. Extracted RNA from PBMCs served as the source of the TCR library. This entry belongs to a study of regulatory T cells in long-lasting Graves disease. Libraries of TCR beta came from iRepertoire HTBI primers plus Arm-PCR of CDR3 regions. TCRdb used MiXCR to reprocess the multiplex PCR reads, holding one entry per CDR3 protein. Here the sample spans 350,000 to 450,000 distinct CDR3 sequences, 16% being singletons. These data were likewise used in another study, on T cells in Graves' hyperthyroidism and ophthalmopathy.

The sample here was peripheral blood mononuclear cells (PBMCs), taken at new diagnosis, from a patient treated with antithyroid drugs. The TCR was taken from a man aged 35 to 55 with Graves disease. This rearrangement joins TRBV27 to TRBJ1-2; 10 bases align to TRBD1. This CDR3 is CASSLTGGVGGYTF. The CDR3 coding sequence is TGTGCCAGCAGTCTGACAGGGGGCGTCGGTGGCTACACCTTC.